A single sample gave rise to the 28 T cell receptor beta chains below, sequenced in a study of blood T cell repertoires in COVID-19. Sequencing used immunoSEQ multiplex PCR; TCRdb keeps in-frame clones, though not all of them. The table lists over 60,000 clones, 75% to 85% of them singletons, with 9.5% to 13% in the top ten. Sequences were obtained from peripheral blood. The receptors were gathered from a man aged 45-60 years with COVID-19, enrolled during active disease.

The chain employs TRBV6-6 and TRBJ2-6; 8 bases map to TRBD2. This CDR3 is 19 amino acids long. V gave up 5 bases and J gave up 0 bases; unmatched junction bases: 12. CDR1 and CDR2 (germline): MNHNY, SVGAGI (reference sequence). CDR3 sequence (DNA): TGTGCCAGCAGTCCCTTCCCGGGGGGGAGGTTCTCTGGGGCCAACGTCCTGACTTTC. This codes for CASSPFPGGRFSGANVLTF.

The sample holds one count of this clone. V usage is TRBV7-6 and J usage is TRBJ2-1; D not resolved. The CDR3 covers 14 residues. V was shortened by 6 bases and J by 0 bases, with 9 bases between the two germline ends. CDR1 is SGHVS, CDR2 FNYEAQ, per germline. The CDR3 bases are TGTGCCAGCAGTCCACACCTCTCCTACAATGAGCAGTTCTTC. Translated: CASSPHLSYNEQFF.

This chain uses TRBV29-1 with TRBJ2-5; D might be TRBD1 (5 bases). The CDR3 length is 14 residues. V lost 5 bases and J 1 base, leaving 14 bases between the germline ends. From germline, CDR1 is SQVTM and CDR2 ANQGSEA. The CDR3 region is CSVFGGASQETQYF. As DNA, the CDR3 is TGCAGCGTTTTCGGTGGGGCGTCCCAAGAGACCCAGTACTTC.

DNA of the CDR3: TGCGCCAGCAGCCCCGGGACGTCAGGGGCTGGAAACACCATATATTTT. Translating gives CASSPGTSGAGNTIYF. The chain couples TRBV5-1 to TRBJ1-3, with D tentatively TRBD1 (6 bases). The length of the CDR3 is 16 residues. Per the germline V gene, CDR1 is SGHRS and CDR2 is YFSETQ. Trimming cost V 4 bases and J 2 bases, with 16 bases left between them.

CDR3: CASRPGQTYEQYF. The CDR3 region has the DNA TGCGCCAGCAGACCGGGACAGACCTACGAGCAGTACTTC. This sequence joins TRBV10-1 and TRBJ2-7; TRBD1 agrees at 7 bases. V dropped 6 bases and J dropped 2; count of bases not matched to a gene: 4. The CDR3 consists of 13 residues. Per germline, CDR1 WNHNN and CDR2 SYGVQD (reference sequence).

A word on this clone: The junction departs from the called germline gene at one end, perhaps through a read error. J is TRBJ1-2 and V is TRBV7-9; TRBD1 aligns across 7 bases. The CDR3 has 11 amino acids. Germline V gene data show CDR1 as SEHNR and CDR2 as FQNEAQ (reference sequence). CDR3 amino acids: CASSLEGALAF. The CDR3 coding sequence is TGTGCCAGCAGCTTAGAGGGGGCACTGGCCTTC. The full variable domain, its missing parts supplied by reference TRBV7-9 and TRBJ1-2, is DTGVSQNPRHKITKRGQNVTFRCDPISEHNRLYWYRQTLGQGPEFLTYFQNEAQLEKSRLLSDRFSAERPKGSFSTLEIQRTEQGDSAMYLCASSLEGALAFGSGTRLTVV.

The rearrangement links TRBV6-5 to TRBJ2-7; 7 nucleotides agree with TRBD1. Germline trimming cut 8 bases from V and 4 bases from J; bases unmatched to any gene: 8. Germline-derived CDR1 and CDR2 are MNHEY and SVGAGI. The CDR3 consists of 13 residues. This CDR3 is CASAYGTAYEQYF. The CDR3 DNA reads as TGTGCCAGCGCATACGGGACAGCATACGAGCAGTACTTC.

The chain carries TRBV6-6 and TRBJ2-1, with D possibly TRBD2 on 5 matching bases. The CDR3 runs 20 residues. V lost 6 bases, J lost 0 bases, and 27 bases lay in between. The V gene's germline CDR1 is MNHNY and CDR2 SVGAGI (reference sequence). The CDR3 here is CASSIRDSQTLLSSYNEQFF. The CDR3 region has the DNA TGTGCCAGCAGCATCCGGGATTCCCAGACTTTGTTAAGCTCCTACAATGAGCAGTTCTTC.

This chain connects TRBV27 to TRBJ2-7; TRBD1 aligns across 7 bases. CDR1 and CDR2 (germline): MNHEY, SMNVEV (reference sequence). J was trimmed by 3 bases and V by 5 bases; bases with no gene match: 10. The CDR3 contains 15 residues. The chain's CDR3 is CASSKSRGKGYEQYF. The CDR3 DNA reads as TGTGCCAGCAGTAAAAGCAGGGGGAAAGGCTACGAGCAGTACTTC.

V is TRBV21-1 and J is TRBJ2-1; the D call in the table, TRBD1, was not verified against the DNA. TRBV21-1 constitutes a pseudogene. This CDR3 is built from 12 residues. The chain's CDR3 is CASSLEDRQQFF. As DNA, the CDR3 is TGTGCCAGCAGCTTAGAGGACAGGCAGCAGTTCTTC.

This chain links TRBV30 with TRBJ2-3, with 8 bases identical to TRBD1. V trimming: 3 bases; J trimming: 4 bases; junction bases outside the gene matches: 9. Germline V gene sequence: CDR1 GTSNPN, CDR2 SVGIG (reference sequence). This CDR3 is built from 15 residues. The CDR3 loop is CAWRALQGASDTQYF. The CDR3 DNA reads TGTGCCTGGAGAGCACTCCAGGGGGCCTCAGATACGCAGTATTTT. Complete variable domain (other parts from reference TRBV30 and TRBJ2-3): SQTIHQWPATLVQPVGSPLSLECTVEGTSNPNLYWYRQAAGRGLQLLFYSVGIGQISSEVPQNLSASRPQDRQFILSSKKLLLSDSGFYLCAWRALQGASDTQYFGPGTRLTVL.

CDR3 loop: CASSRDSGVGEQYF. The CDR3 DNA is TGTGCCAGCAGCAGGGACAGTGGGGTAGGAGAGCAGTACTTC. The chain joins TRBV5-4 to TRBJ2-7; 7 bases are shared with TRBD1. Looked up from germline, CDR1 is SGHNT and CDR2 is YYREEE (reference sequence). The length of the CDR3 is 14 residues. The junction had 11 bases not matched to a gene; V was cut back by 4 bases and J by 7 bases. The full variable domain, completed using reference TRBV5-4 and TRBJ2-7, is ETGVTQSPTHLIKTRGQQVTLRCSSQSGHNTVSWYQQALGQGPQFIFQYYREEENGRGNFPPRFSGLQFPNYSSELNVNALELDDSALYLCASSRDSGVGEQYFGPGTRLTVT.

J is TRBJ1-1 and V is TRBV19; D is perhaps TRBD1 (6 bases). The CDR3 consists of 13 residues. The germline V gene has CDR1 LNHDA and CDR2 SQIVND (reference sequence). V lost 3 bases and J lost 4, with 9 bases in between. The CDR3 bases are TGTGCCAGTAGTATCGGGGGGCCCACTGAAGCTTTCTTT. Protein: CASSIGGPTEAFF.

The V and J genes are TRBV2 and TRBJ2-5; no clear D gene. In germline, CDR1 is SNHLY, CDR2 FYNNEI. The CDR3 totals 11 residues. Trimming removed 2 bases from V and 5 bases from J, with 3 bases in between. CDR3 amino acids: CASSERETQYF. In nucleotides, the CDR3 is TGTGCCAGCAGTGAACGGGAGACCCAGTACTTC. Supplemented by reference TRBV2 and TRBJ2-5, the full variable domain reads EPEVTQTPSHQVTQMGQEVILRCVPISNHLYFYWYRQILGQKVEFLVSFYNNEISEKSEIFDDQFSVERPDGSNFTLKIRSTKLEDSAMYFCASSERETQYFGPGTRLLVL.

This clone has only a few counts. Here the CDR3 reads CASTPHSGAPGQPQHF. For the CDR3, the DNA is TGTGCCAGTACCCCCCACAGCGGGGCTCCAGGTCAGCCCCAGCATTTT. This chain connects TRBV19 to TRBJ1-5; D perhaps matches TRBD1 (5 bases). The CDR3 spans 16 residues. Germline assignment: CDR1 LNHDA and CDR2 SQIVND (reference sequence). The ends were cut back, 7 bases at V and 6 bases at J, with 22 bases in the middle.

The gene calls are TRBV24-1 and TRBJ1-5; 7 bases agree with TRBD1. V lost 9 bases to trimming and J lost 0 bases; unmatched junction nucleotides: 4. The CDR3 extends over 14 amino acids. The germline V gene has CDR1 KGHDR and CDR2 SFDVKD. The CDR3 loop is CATGQVNSNQPQHF. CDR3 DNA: TGTGCCACCGGACAGGTTAATAGCAATCAGCCCCAGCATTTT.

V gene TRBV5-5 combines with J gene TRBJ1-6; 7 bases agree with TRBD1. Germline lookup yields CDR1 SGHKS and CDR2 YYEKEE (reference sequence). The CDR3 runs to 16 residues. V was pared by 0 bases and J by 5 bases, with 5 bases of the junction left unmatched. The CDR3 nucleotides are TGTGCCAGCAGCTTGGAGTTGGGACAGAATAATTCACCCCTCCACTTT. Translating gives CASSLELGQNNSPLHF. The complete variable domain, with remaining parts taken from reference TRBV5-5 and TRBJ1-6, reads DAGVTQSPTHLIKTRGQQVTLRCSPISGHKSVSWYQQVLGQGPQFIFQYYEKEERGRGNFPDRFSARQFPNYSSELNVNALLLGDSALYLCASSLELGQNNSPLHFGNGTRLTVT.

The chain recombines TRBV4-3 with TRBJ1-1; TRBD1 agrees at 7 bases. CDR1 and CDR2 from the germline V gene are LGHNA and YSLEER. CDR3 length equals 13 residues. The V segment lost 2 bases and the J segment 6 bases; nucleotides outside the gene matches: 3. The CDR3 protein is CASSQLTGSEAFF. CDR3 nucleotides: TGCGCCAGCAGCCAACTGACAGGGTCTGAAGCTTTCTTT.

The CDR3 coding sequence is TGTGCCACCAGTGATTCCCGAGGTACTTCACCCCTCCACTTT. This gives the protein CATSDSRGTSPLHF. The rearrangement links TRBV24-1 to TRBJ1-6; D uncertain. The CDR3 contains 14 residues. The germline V and J ends were trimmed by 2 bases and 9 bases, with 10 bases remaining between them. Germline V gene sequence: CDR1 KGHDR, CDR2 SFDVKD.

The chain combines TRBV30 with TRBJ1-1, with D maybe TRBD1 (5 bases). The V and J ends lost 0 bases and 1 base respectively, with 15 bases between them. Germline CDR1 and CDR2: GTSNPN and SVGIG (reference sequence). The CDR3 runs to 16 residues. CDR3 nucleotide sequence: TGTGCCTGGAGTGTAAAGTCCGGTCAGGGGAACACTGAAGCTTTCTTT. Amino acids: CAWSVKSGQGNTEAFF.

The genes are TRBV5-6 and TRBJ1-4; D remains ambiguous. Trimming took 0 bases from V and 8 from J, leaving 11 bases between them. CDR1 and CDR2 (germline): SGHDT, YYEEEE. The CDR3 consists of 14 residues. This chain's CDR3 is CASSLASDFEKLFF. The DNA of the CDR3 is TGTGCCAGCAGCTTGGCGTCGGACTTCGAAAAACTGTTTTTT.

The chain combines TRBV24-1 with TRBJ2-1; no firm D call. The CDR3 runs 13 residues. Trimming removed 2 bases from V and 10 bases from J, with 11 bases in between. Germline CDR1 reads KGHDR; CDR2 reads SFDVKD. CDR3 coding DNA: TGTGCCACCAGTGATTACCCAGTTAGCGAGCAGTTCTTC. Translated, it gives CATSDYPVSEQFF.

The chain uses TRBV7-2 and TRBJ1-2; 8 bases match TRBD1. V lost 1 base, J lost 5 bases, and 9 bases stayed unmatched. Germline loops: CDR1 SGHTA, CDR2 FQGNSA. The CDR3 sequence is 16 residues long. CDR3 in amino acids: CASSLGMDRVAYGYTF. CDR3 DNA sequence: TGTGCCAGCAGCTTAGGCATGGACAGGGTAGCGTATGGCTACACCTTC.

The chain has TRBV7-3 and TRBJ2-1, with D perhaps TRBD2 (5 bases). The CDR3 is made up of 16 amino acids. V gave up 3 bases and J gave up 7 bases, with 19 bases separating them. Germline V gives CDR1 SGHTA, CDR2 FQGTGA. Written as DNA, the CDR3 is TGTGCCAGCAGCTTGGGTGGACTTCTCGAACGTAATGAGCAGTTCTTC. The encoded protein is CASSLGGLLERNEQFF.

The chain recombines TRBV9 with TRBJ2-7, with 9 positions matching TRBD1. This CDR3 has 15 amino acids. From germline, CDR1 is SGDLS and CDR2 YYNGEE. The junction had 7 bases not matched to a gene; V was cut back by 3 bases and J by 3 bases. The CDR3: CASSARTGAFYEQYF. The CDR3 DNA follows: TGTGCCAGCAGCGCCAGGACAGGGGCATTCTACGAGCAGTACTTC. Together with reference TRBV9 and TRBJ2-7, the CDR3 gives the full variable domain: DSGVTQTPKHLITATGQRVTLRCSPRSGDLSVYWYQQSLDQGLQFLIQYYNGEERAKGNILERFSAQQFPDLHSELNLSSLELGDSALYFCASSARTGAFYEQYFGPGTRLTVT.

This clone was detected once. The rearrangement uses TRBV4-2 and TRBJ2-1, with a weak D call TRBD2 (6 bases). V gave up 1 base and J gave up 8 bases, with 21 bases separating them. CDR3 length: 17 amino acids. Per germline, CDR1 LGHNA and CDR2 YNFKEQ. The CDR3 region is CASSQVRGIGDGDEQFF. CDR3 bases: TGTGCCAGCAGCCAAGTCCGCGGGATAGGTGACGGGGATGAGCAGTTCTTC.

This CDR3 reads CASSVHRDRNYGYTF. The CDR3, as DNA: TGTGCCAGTAGCGTCCACCGGGACAGAAACTATGGCTACACCTTC. This chain uses TRBV19 with TRBJ1-2; 7 bases fit TRBD1. Losses at the gene ends were 6 bases for V and 2 bases for J; bases not matched to a gene: 9. Germline values: CDR1 LNHDA, CDR2 SQIVND (reference sequence). The CDR3 is 15 residues long.

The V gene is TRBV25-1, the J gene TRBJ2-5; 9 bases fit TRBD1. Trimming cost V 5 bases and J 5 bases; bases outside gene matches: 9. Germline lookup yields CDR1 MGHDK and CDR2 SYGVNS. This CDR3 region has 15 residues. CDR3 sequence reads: CASSKTGGASETQYF. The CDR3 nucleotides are TGTGCCAGCAGTAAAACAGGGGGCGCCTCGGAGACCCAGTACTTC.